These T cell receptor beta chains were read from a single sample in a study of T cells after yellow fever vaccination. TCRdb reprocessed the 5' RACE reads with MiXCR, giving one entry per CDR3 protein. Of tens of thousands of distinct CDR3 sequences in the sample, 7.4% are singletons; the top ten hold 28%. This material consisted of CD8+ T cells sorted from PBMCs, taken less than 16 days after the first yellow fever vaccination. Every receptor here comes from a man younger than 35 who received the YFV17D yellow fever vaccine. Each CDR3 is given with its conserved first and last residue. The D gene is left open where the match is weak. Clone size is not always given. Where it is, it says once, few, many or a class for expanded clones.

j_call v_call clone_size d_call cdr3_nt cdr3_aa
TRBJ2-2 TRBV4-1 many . TGCGCCAGCAAGGCGGGCTGGGTCACCGGGGAGCTGTTTTTT CASKAGWVTGELFF
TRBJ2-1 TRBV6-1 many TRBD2 TGTGCCAGCACTACCGGACTAGCGGGGGGTAATGAGCAGTTCTTC CASTTGLAGGNEQFF
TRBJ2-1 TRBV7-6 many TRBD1 TGTGCCAGCAGTTCGCCGGGGACAGGGTACGATGAGCAGTTCTTC CASSSPGTGYDEQFF
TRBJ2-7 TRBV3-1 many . TGTGCCAGCAGCCGGGGAATTACCCAAACCTACGAGCAGTACTTC CASSRGITQTYEQYF
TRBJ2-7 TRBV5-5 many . TGTGCCAGCAGCTTGCAGGGGTTCGAGCAGTACTTC CASSLQGFEQYF
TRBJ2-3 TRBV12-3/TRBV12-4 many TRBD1 TGTGCCAGCAGTCTCCAGGGGGCAGATACGCAGTATTTT CASSLQGADTQYF
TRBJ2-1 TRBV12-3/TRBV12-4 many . TGTGCCAGCAGCTCCGACTCCACCCCCAATGAGCAGTTCTTC CASSSDSTPNEQFF
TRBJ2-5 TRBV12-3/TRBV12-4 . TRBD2 TGTGCCAGCAGTTTGGGGACTAGTTCGAATGAGACCCAGTACTTC CASSLGTSSNETQYF
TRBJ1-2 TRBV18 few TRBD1 TGTGCCAGCTCACCTGCTCGACAGGGGTACAACTATGGCTACACCTTC CASSPARQGYNYGYTF
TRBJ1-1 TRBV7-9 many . TGTGCCAGCAGCTTGGGAGGGGAGAGGGCTGAAGCTTTCTTT CASSLGGERAEAFF
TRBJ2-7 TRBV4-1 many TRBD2 TGCGCCAGCAGCCAAGTCGGACTAGCGGGGTCCTACGAGCAGTACTTC CASSQVGLAGSYEQYF
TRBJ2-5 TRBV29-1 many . TGCAGCGCCGAAGGGTTTACTACCTCACTCCAAGAGACCCAGTACTTC CSAEGFTTSLQETQYF
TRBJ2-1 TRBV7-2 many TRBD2 TGTGCCAGCAGCTTAAATGTGGGCGGGGGACCCTACAATGAGCAGTTCTTC CASSLNVGGGPYNEQFF
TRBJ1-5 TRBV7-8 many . TGTGCCAGCAGCTTAAGAGGGGTGGGTGATCAGCCCCAGCATTTT CASSLRGVGDQPQHF
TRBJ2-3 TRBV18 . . TGTGCCAGCTCACCATTAGCGACGGATACGCAGTATTTT CASSPLATDTQYF
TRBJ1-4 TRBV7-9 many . TGTGCCAGCAGCCGGGACCTGGGATATGAAAAACTGTTTTTT CASSRDLGYEKLFF
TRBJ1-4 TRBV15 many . TGTGCCACCAGCAGAGATCACCCGGGTGCAACTAATGAAAAACTGTTTTTT CATSRDHPGATNEKLFF
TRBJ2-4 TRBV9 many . TGTGCCAGCAGCGTGGGGGGCGCCCCTAGGCACATTCAGTACTTC CASSVGGAPRHIQYF
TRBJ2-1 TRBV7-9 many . TGTGCCAGCAGCCCGGGACACCTCTCCTACAATGAGCAGTTCTTC CASSPGHLSYNEQFF
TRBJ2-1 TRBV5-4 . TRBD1 TGTGCCAGCAGCCTAGGAGGACAGGTCTATGAGCAGTTCTTC CASSLGGQVYEQFF
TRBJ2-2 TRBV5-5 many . TGTGCCAGCAGCTCAGTGGGGGAGAACACCGGGGAGCTGTTTTTT CASSSVGENTGELFF
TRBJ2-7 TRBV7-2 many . TGTGCCAGCAGCTTAGTCGGCGGGGCCACCAGCGAGCAGTACTTC CASSLVGGATSEQYF
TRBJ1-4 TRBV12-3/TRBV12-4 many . TGTGCCAGCAGACCAGGACAGCTTACAACTAATGAAAAACTGTTTTTT CASRPGQLTTNEKLFF
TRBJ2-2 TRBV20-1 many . TGCAGTGCTAGAGATATATTAGGGTACAACACCGGGGAGCTGTTTTTT CSARDILGYNTGELFF
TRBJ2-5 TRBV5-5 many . TGTGCCAGTGAGGAGCGGTTACAAGAGACCCAGTACTTC CASEERLQETQYF
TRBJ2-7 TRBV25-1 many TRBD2 TGTGCCAGCAGTATGCCTGGGCTAGCGGGGGAACACGAGCAGTACTTC CASSMPGLAGEHEQYF
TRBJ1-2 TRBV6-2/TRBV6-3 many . TGTGCCAGCAGTCTGGACACCTCGGTTACTAACTATGGCTACACCTTC CASSLDTSVTNYGYTF
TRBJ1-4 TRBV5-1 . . TGCGCCAGCAGCTTGAGGGATCCGGGGGAAAAACTGTTTTTT CASSLRDPGEKLFF
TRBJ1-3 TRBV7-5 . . TGCAGCCCTGTGTCTCCTGGCAGCAGATGCCCCCCGAGCCGTGATGTCTCTGGAAACACCATATATTTT CSPVSPGSRCPPSRDVSGNTIYF
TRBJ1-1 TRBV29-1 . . TGCAGCGCACAACTCATGAACACTGAAGCTTTCTTT CSAQLMNTEAFF
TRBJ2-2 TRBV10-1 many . TGCGCCAGCAGTAATGGAGACCAACTGAACACCGGGGAGCTGTTTTTT CASSNGDQLNTGELFF
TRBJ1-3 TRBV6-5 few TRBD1 TGTGTCAGCAGTTACCGGGACAGGAGCTCTGGAAACACCATATATTTT CVSSYRDRSSGNTIYF
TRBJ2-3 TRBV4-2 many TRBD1 TGTGCCAGCAGCCCCAGGGACAGCGAAGCAGATACGCAGTATTTT CASSPRDSEADTQYF
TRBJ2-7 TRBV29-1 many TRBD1 TGCAGCGGCCTGGGACAGGGGGCTTACGAGCAGTACTTC CSGLGQGAYEQYF
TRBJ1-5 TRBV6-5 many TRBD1 TGTGCCAGCAGCTATGGACAGGGACAGGGACAGCCCCAGCATTTT CASSYGQGQGQPQHF
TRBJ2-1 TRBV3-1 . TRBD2 TGTGCCAGCAGCCAAGACTTGTTTGCGGGGGGGCCTGGTGAGCAGTTCTTC CASSQDLFAGGPGEQFF
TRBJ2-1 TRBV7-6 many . TGTGCCAGCAGCATCCCCCCCAGTAGCGTTATCAATGAGCAGTTCTTC CASSIPPSSVINEQFF
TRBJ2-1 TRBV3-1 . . TGTGCCAGCAGAGCCAAGATGTTTAGCCTGAATGAGCAGTTCTTC CASRAKMFSLNEQFF
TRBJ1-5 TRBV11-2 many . TGTGCCAGCAGCTTAGGGGTAGGCGATCAGCCCCAGCATTTT CASSLGVGDQPQHF
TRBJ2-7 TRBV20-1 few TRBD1 TGCAGTGCTAGAGATAATACAGGGGCCCGCATCTACGAGCAGTACTTC CSARDNTGARIYEQYF
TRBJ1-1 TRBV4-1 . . TGCGCCAGCAGCCAAGAAACCGTCGTGAAGGCTTGGGGGAAGGGGTTTAGTTCGACTGAAGCTTTCTTT CASSQETVVKAWGKGFSSTEAFF
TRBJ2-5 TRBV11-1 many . TGTGCCAGCAGCCACGAAGAGACCCAGTACTTC CASSHEETQYF
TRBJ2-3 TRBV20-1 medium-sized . TGCAGTGCTAGAGCCCGGGACGAAGGAAGAGATACGCAGTATTTT CSARARDEGRDTQYF
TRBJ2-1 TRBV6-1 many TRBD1 TGTGCCAGCAGTGACGGGACAGGGGGAACCAATGAGCAGTTCTTC CASSDGTGGTNEQFF
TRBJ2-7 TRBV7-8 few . TGTGCCAGCGCAAAGGGCTACGACGAGCAGTACTTC CASAKGYDEQYF
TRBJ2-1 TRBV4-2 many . TGTGCCAGCAGCCAAGATGGGGAGACGGGGTACAATGAGCAGTTCTTC CASSQDGETGYNEQFF
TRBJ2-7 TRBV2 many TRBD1 TGTGCCAGCATTGAGACAGGGGGGTCCTACGAGCAGTACTTC CASIETGGSYEQYF
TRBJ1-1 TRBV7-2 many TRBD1 TGTGCCAGCAGCTTAGACAGGGGGGCTGAAGCTTTCTTT CASSLDRGAEAFF
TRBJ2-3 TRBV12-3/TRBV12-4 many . TGTGCCAGCAGTCCCAGCACAGATACGCAGTATTTT CASSPSTDTQYF
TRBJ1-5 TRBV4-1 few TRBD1 TGCGCCAGCAGCCAAACAGGGGTCTCCAATCAGCCCCAGCATTTT CASSQTGVSNQPQHF
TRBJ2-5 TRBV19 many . TGTGCCAGTAGTCTAACACCAGGGTTAAGGGAGACCCAGTACTTC CASSLTPGLRETQYF
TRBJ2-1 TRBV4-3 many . TGCGCCAGCAGCCAAGATGGCCACAATGAGCAGTTCTTC CASSQDGHNEQFF
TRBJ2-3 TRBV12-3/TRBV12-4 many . TGTGCCAGCAGCCTGGGGGCGCCCGATACGCAGTATTTT CASSLGAPDTQYF
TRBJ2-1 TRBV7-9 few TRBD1 TGTGCCAGCAGCTCTGGACAGGGGTTCTTGGGTGAGCAGTTCTTC CASSSGQGFLGEQFF
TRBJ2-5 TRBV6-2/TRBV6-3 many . TGTGCCAGCAGTTACTCAGTGCATCGTCAGCAAGAGACCCAGTACTTC CASSYSVHRQQETQYF
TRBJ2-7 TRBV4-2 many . TGTGCCAGCAGCCAAGGTTTACAACTCTACGAGCAGTACTTC CASSQGLQLYEQYF
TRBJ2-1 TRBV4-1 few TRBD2 TGCGCCAGCAGCCCGGGCGGAGGGACTATTCACAATGAGCAGTTCTTC CASSPGGGTIHNEQFF
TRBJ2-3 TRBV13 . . TGTGCCAGCAGCTTAGTCGGGGGGCCAAGCACAGATACGCAGTATTTT CASSLVGGPSTDTQYF
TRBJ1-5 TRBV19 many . TGTGCCAGCCGGTCGAACAGGTCGGAGTATCAGCCCCAGCATTTT CASRSNRSEYQPQHF
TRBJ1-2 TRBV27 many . TGTGCCAGCACCGGGGGGGTGGAAGGCTACACCTTC CASTGGVEGYTF